What follows are 22 T cell receptor beta chains derived from one specimen sequenced in a study of cytomegalovirus exposure and HLA in healthy donors. Generated by immunoSEQ multiplex PCR, the TCRdb table keeps only in-frame clones and is missing some. This sample carries about 160,000 clones, approximately 96% of them seen once, and the ten largest clones take more than 0.7%. The specimen was PBMCs. These receptors originate from a woman between 18 and 29 years old in good health and CMV-seronegative.

The chain joins TRBV19 to TRBJ2-4; maybe TRBD2 (6 bases). Trimming removed 7 bases from V and 8 bases from J, with 27 bases in between. The CDR3 has 17 residues. Germline CDR1 and CDR2: LNHDA and SQIVND (reference sequence). CDR3 amino acids: CASTPGGRGLSMDIQYF. Here the CDR3 DNA reads TGTGCCAGTACCCCTGGAGGGCGGGGACTTTCGATGGACATTCAGTACTTC.

The chain recombines TRBV7-2 with TRBJ1-2; 9 nucleotides agree with TRBD1. The CDR3 sequence is 12 residues long. CDR1 SGHTA and CDR2 FQGNSA come from the germline V gene. After removal of 5 bases from V and 8 bases from J, the junction contained 3 bases not matched to a gene. CDR3 protein: CASSPGTGGYTF. The CDR3 DNA reads as TGTGCCAGCAGCCCCGGGACAGGGGGCTACACCTTC.

This clone was observed a handful of times. Other DNA sequences from this sample encode an identical CDR3 as well. The chain has TRBV14 and TRBJ1-6; a possible D gene is TRBD1 (5 bases). V was pared by 4 bases and J by 4 bases, with 11 bases between. Germline V gene sequence: CDR1 SGHDN, CDR2 FVKESK. The CDR3 spans 15 residues. CDR3 DNA sequence: TGTGCCAGCAGCCCTCCGGGACTGTATAATTCACCCCTCCACTTT. Protein sequence: CASSPPGLYNSPLHF. The full variable domain, in which reference TRBV14 and TRBJ1-6 provide the parts outside the CDR3, is EAGVTQFPSHSVIEKGQTVTLRCDPISGHDNLYWYRRVMGKEIKFLLHFVKESKQDESGMPNNRFLAERTGGTYSTLKVQPAELEDSGVYFCASSPPGLYNSPLHFGNGTRLTVT.

The chain is built from TRBV7-8 and TRBJ1-4; D is ambiguous. Germline values: CDR1 SGHVS, CDR2 FQNEAQ. The CDR3 is 16 amino acids. The V end lost 5 bases, the J end lost 2 bases, and 15 bases lay between the germline ends. CDR3 sequence: CASSHGSLMTNEKLFF. The DNA for the CDR3 is TGTGCCAGCAGCCACGGGTCTTTAATGACTAATGAAAAACTGTTTTTT.

Regarding this clone: Distinct nucleotide sequences in the sample also encode this CDR3. V usage is TRBV19 and J usage is TRBJ1-1; D perhaps matches TRBD1 (5 bases). The CDR3 spans 13 residues. CDR1 and CDR2 from the germline V gene are LNHDA and SQIVND (reference sequence). Trimming left V 2 bases short and J 4 bases short, with 8 bases between. This CDR3 is CASSIQGGTEAFF. For the CDR3, the DNA is TGTGCCAGTAGTATACAGGGAGGCACTGAAGCTTTCTTT.

The chain recombines TRBV5-6 with TRBJ2-5, with 7 positions matching TRBD1. Germline V CDR1 and CDR2: SGHDT, YYEEEE. This CDR3 has 15 amino acids. Losses at the gene ends were 3 bases for V and 2 bases for J; bases not matched to a gene: 7. The CDR3 loop reads CASSWGLGQQETQYF. CDR3 coding DNA: TGTGCCAGCAGCTGGGGATTGGGACAGCAAGAGACCCAGTACTTC.

The rearrangement uses TRBV10-2 and TRBJ1-5; the D gene is possibly TRBD1 (5 bases). CDR3 length: 15 residues. V was cut by 6 bases and J by 9 bases, with 21 bases left in between. Germline V gives CDR1 WSHSY, CDR2 SAAADI. The CDR3 spells CASSDPLQAPGPQHF. DNA for the CDR3: TGCGCCAGCAGCGATCCGTTACAGGCTCCTGGGCCCCAGCATTTT.

CDR3 residues: CASTQDRVNSPLHF. CDR3 DNA sequence: TGTGCCAGCACGCAGGACAGGGTCAATTCACCCCTCCACTTT. J is TRBJ1-6 and V is TRBV2; 8 bases fit TRBD1. Germline V gene data show CDR1 as SNHLY and CDR2 as FYNNEI. Trimming took 7 bases from V and 7 from J; bases not matched to a gene: 6. The CDR3 length is 14 residues.

V gene TRBV7-9 combines with J gene TRBJ2-2; 8 bases are a match to TRBD1. This CDR3 is 15 amino acids long. Germline-derived CDR1 and CDR2 are SEHNR and FQNEAQ (reference sequence). The V segment lost 1 base and the J segment 7 bases; nucleotides outside the gene matches: 5. CDR3 residues: CASSLGTGLGGELFF. The CDR3 coding sequence is TGTGCCAGCAGCTTAGGGACAGGGCTCGGCGGGGAGCTGTTTTTT.

This chain uses TRBV15 with TRBJ1-3; tentatively, D is TRBD1 (5 bases). This CDR3 region has 18 residues. V was trimmed by 5 bases and J by 1 base, leaving 21 bases between them. CDR1 LNHNV and CDR2 YYDKDF come from the germline V gene (reference sequence). The chain's CDR3 is CATSALPGGWRSGNTIYF. CDR3 DNA: TGTGCCACCAGCGCTCTCCCCGGGGGGTGGAGGTCTGGAAACACCATATATTTT.

V gene TRBV11-2 combines with J gene TRBJ2-7; TRBD1 is a possible D gene (5 bases). The CDR3 extends over 15 amino acids. The germline V gene encodes CDR1 SGHAT and CDR2 FQNNGV. Trimming pared 4 bases from V and 3 bases from J, leaving 16 bases between. The CDR3 DNA reads TGTGCCAGCAGCTCCTACAGTAACAGGTACTACGAGCAGTACTTC. This sequence encodes CASSSYSNRYYEQYF.

The chain uses TRBV7-6 and TRBJ1-2; TRBD1 agrees at 8 bases. With V trimmed by 5 bases and J by 7 bases, 9 bases remained unmatched. Germline lookup yields CDR1 SGHVS and CDR2 FNYEAQ. The CDR3 spans 14 residues. The CDR3 sequence is CASSPGQGPFGYTF. In DNA form, the CDR3 reads TGTGCCAGCAGCCCTGGACAGGGCCCTTTTGGCTACACCTTC.

The chain recombines TRBV7-3 with TRBJ2-3; TRBD2 agrees at 9 bases. V lost 0 bases, J lost 0 bases, and 4 bases stayed unmatched. The CDR3 contains 17 residues. Germline loops: CDR1 SGHTA, CDR2 FQGTGA. CDR3 in amino acids: CASSLTPLAGSTDTQYF. The CDR3 bases are TGTGCCAGCAGCTTAACCCCACTAGCGGGTAGCACAGATACGCAGTATTTT.

A single count supports this clone. CDR3 DNA: TGTGCCAGCAGCCAACTTATACTAGCGGGGCCCTCCGGGGAGCAGTACTTC. This codes for CASSQLILAGPSGEQYF. The chain uses TRBV14 and TRBJ2-7, with TRBD2 matching over 10 bases. V trimming: 2 bases; J trimming: 7 bases; junction bases outside the gene matches: 14. The CDR3 sequence is 17 residues long. Germline V gene data show CDR1 as SGHDN and CDR2 as FVKESK.

This clone was seen repeatedly, ten times or more. The chain combines TRBV6-1 with TRBJ1-5, with D possibly TRBD1 on 5 matching bases. The CDR3 is 15 amino acids. The V and J ends lost 4 bases and 4 bases respectively, with 14 bases between them. Germline-derived CDR1 and CDR2 are MNHNS and SASEGT. The CDR3 sequence: CASSVEVAGNQPQHF. The CDR3 nucleotides are TGTGCCAGCAGTGTAGAAGTGGCAGGGAATCAGCCCCAGCATTTT.

The chain carries TRBV5-6 and TRBJ2-7; 12 bases are a match to TRBD1. The trim removed 4 bases at V and 6 bases at J, leaving 8 bases unmatched. CDR3 length: 15 residues. Germline CDR1 reads SGHDT; CDR2 reads YYEEEE. CDR3: CASSPSGTGGREQYF. CDR3 nucleotides: TGTGCCAGCAGCCCCTCCGGGACAGGGGGCCGCGAGCAGTACTTC.

The chain links TRBV6-5 to TRBJ2-2, with 8 bases aligning to TRBD1. This CDR3 is built from 15 residues. V was clipped by 5 bases and J by 4 bases; unmatched bases: 6. Germline CDR1 reads MNHEY; CDR2 reads SVGAGI. CDR3 loop: CASSRDRGFTGELFF. DNA for the CDR3: TGTGCCAGCAGTCGCGACAGGGGTTTCACCGGGGAGCTGTTTTTT.

This chain connects TRBV5-1 to TRBJ2-3, with 11 positions matching TRBD1. Germline V CDR1 and CDR2: SGHRS, YFSETQ. The CDR3 runs 16 residues. V dropped 3 bases and J dropped 3; count of bases not matched to a gene: 6. CDR3 protein: CASSWTGGLATDTQYF. CDR3 bases: TGCGCCAGCAGCTGGACAGGGGGCTTGGCGACAGATACGCAGTATTTT.

V gene TRBV7-2 combines with J gene TRBJ2-7; 9 bases agree with TRBD2. Unmatched junction bases numbered 13, after V lost 0 bases and J lost 1 base. Looked up from germline, CDR1 is SGHTA and CDR2 is FQGNSA. CDR3 size: 19 residues. The CDR3 DNA follows: TGTGCCAGCAGCTTAGCCTGGAGCGGGGGGCCCACCCTATCCTACGAGCAGTACTTC. Protein product: CASSLAWSGGPTLSYEQYF.

The V gene is TRBV9, the J gene TRBJ2-2, with D uncertain. This CDR3 comprises 13 residues. The germline V and J ends were trimmed by 0 bases and 9 bases, with 9 bases remaining between them. CDR1 is SGDLS, CDR2 YYNGEE, per germline. The chain's CDR3 is CASSVGGPRELFF. CDR3 nucleotides: TGTGCCAGCAGCGTAGGAGGTCCGCGGGAGCTGTTTTTT.

The CDR3 bases are TGTGCCAGCAGTCCCCGCGGGGGGGGTTTTTATGAGCAGTTCTTC. It specifies CASSPRGGGFYEQFF. This chain joins TRBV27 and TRBJ2-1; 9 positions match TRBD2. Germline values: CDR1 MNHEY, CDR2 SMNVEV (reference sequence). Trimming removed 5 bases from V and 8 bases from J; junction bases left unmatched: 10. CDR3 length: 15 residues.

The rearrangement links TRBV9 to TRBJ2-7, with a weak D call TRBD2 (6 bases). The germline V and J ends were trimmed by 3 bases and 2 bases, with 15 bases remaining between them. The CDR3 consists of 15 residues. From germline, CDR1 is SGDLS and CDR2 YYNGEE. CDR3 loop: CASSEGLAGTYEQYF. CDR3 sequence (DNA): TGTGCCAGCAGCGAGGGCCTTGCGGGGACCTACGAGCAGTACTTC.